The clone carrying this T cell receptor beta chain was detected once. Its antigen is still unknown. V shed 5 bases and J shed 7 bases, with 15 bases lying between them. CDR1 is SGHVS, CDR2 FQNEAQ, per germline. This CDR3 is 14 amino acids long. This sample was taken from a study of cytomegalovirus exposure and HLA in healthy donors. Study details: Of the donors genotyped, about 410 in all, 81% fell in the Caucasian-associated ancestry cluster. Whole-study findings and limits: Usually a TCR sequence was rare, but some public TCRs were found in many donors. Some V segments (TRBV6-2 and TRBV6-3 among them) were excluded as indistinguishable.

The PCR made use of 60 Vbeta and 13 Jbeta primers. Measured with immunoSEQ multiplex PCR; TCRdb has only the in-frame clones, and not every one. The sample has tens of thousands of clones, 60% to 80% seen once. Regarding donors, all were healthy bone marrow donors. Specimen: PBMCs. The genes are TRBV7-8 and TRBJ1-5; weak D call: TRBD1 (6 bases). The sequence came from a woman aged 40 to 50 in good health and CMV-seropositive. The CDR3 reads CASSHRDRGQPQHF. The CDR3 DNA reads TGTGCCAGCAGCCACAGGGACCGGGGACAGCCCCAGCATTTT.